This paragraph covers one T cell receptor beta chain sequence. The data derive from a study of blood T cell repertoires in COVID-19. Overall study: In each case, the material was cDNA or gDNA derived from T cells, B-cell-depleted T cells, or PBMCs.

V shed 4 bases, J shed 10 bases, and the junction held 2 bases outside the gene matches. The CDR3 has 10 residues. In germline, CDR1 is GTSNPN, CDR2 SVGIG (reference sequence). Under the authors' procedure: Estimated nucleated cell counts came from reference gene primer amplification. The data were produced by immunoSEQ multiplex PCR, yet TCRdb's version contains in-frame clones alone and is incomplete. V and J calls and clone size are copied from that table; D and trimming were computed from the DNA. The table has 300,000 or so clones, 87% seen once. V gene TRBV30 combines with J gene TRBJ1-1; 8 bases map to TRBD1. The sequence derives from a woman between 45 and 65 years old who had recovered from COVID-19. Sequences were obtained from peripheral blood. The CDR3 spells CAWIDRGAFF. The CDR3 region has the DNA TGTGCCTGGATTGACAGGGGAGCTTTCTTT.